A selection of T cell receptor beta chains follows, all from one sample in a study of blood T cells in healthy people across ages. TCRdb reanalysed the 5' RACE reads using MiXCR and keeps one entry per CDR3 protein. The repertoire holds about 570,000 distinct CDR3 sequences, with roughly a quarter as singletons. The sequenced sample was blood. These receptors were taken from a woman aged 70-85 years in good health. The CDR3 runs from the conserved cysteine through the conserved F or W. The D gene is left open where the match is weak. Part of the rows lack a size; the others show once, few, many or a class for expanded clones.

V,size,J,D,DNA,CDR3
TRBV5-5,many,TRBJ1-6,NA,TGTGCCAGCAGCTTGGGTTCACCCCTCCACTTT,CASSLGSPLHF
TRBV13,few,TRBJ2-7,NA,TGCGCCAGCAGCCCGACAGCATCCGGGTCCGAGCAGTACTTC,CASSPTASGSEQYF
TRBV15,few,TRBJ1-1,NA,TGTGCCACCAGCAGAGACAGGGGTCCGCCAATGGTTGAAGCTTTCTTT,CATSRDRGPPMVEAFF
TRBV27,NA,TRBJ1-2,TRBD1,TGTGCCAGCAGTTCCCTCGTTAACAGGGGGCTCCCTAACTATGGCTACACCTTC,CASSSLVNRGLPNYGYTF
TRBV4-2,many,TRBJ1-2,TRBD1,TGTGCCAGCAGCCTCCTCGGCAGGGGACAGGGTCATTACGGCTACACCTTC,CASSLLGRGQGHYGYTF
TRBV20-1,NA,TRBJ2-1,TRBD2,TGCAGTGCTAAAGACCCTTACGGGGGGGGCTCCTACAATGAGCAGTTCTTC,CSAKDPYGGGSYNEQFF
TRBV5-6,NA,TRBJ1-5,NA,TGTGCCAGCAGCTCGAGGCATTCTCAGCCCCAGCATTTT,CASSSRHSQPQHF
TRBV5-1,NA,TRBJ2-4,NA,TGCGCCAGCAGCCTCTCTGGACGGGAAAACATTCAGTACTTC,CASSLSGRENIQYF
TRBV4-1,few,TRBJ2-5,TRBD2,TGCGCCAGCAGCCAATTGCTGGGAGCGGGGGTGGAGACCCAGTACTTC,CASSQLLGAGVETQYF
TRBV12-3/TRBV12-4,once,TRBJ2-5,NA,TGTGCCAGCAGACCCGATGGGGGTAAAGAGACCCAGTACTTC,CASRPDGGKETQYF
TRBV3-1,NA,TRBJ2-1,TRBD1,TGTGCCAGCAGCCCCTGGCAGGGGGAAAGGAATGAGCAGTTCTTC,CASSPWQGERNEQFF
TRBV5-1,NA,TRBJ2-7,TRBD1,TGCGCCAGCAGCTCCCGGACAGGCCAAGGGGAGCAGTACTTC,CASSSRTGQGEQYF
TRBV7-3,few,TRBJ2-3,TRBD2,TGTGCCAGCAGCTCCACTAGCGGGGGGGCTTCAGATACGCAGTATTTT,CASSSTSGGASDTQYF
TRBV7-9,NA,TRBJ2-5,NA,TGTGCCAGCAGCTTAATGAATGCAGAGACCCAGTACTTC,CASSLMNAETQYF
TRBV7-8,NA,TRBJ2-6,TRBD1,TGTGCCAGCAGCCCTTACAGGGGGAGCTCTGGGGCCAACGTCCTGACTTTC,CASSPYRGSSGANVLTF
TRBV11-3,NA,TRBJ2-7,TRBD1,TGTGCCAGCAGCTTCCCAGGGGGCATTTACGAGCAGTACTTC,CASSFPGGIYEQYF
TRBV7-9,NA,TRBJ1-2,NA,TGTGCCAGCAGCTATCATTCCGGGACAAGCCGCCCCTATGGCTACACCTTC,CASSYHSGTSRPYGYTF
TRBV20-1,few,TRBJ1-2,NA,TGCAGTGCTAGCGGGTTACAGGGTCGAGTAGATGGCTACACCTTC,CSASGLQGRVDGYTF
TRBV7-2,NA,TRBJ1-4,TRBD1,TGTGCCAGCAGCCTGTCCGGGACAGGGACTAATGAAAAACTGTTTTTT,CASSLSGTGTNEKLFF
TRBV5-1,NA,TRBJ1-4,NA,TGCGCCAGCTCCCGGGGAAGCGATGAAAAACTGTTTTTT,CASSRGSDEKLFF
TRBV4-3,few,TRBJ1-2,NA,TGCGCCAGCTCCCTGTCGGGACGAGGAAATGGCTACACCTTC,CASSLSGRGNGYTF
TRBV12-3/TRBV12-4,NA,TRBJ1-1,TRBD1,TGTGCCAGCAGTTTCGGGGACAGGAACACTGAAGCTTTCTTT,CASSFGDRNTEAFF
TRBV6-5,few,TRBJ2-5,NA,TGTGCCAGCAGTCGACGGGACCGTCGAGAGACCCAGTACTTC,CASSRRDRRETQYF
TRBV5-1,NA,TRBJ2-5,NA,TGCGCCAGCAGCTTGGGGCCAACAGGAGCGAAAGAGACCCAGTACTTC,CASSLGPTGAKETQYF
TRBV20-1,NA,TRBJ2-5,TRBD1,TGCAGTGGCCCCCTCCCCGGACAGGGTACCCAGTACTTC,CSGPLPGQGTQYF
TRBV12-3/TRBV12-4,NA,TRBJ2-3,TRBD2,TGTGCCAGCAGTCACCGCGGGGGGCCTACAGATGCGCAGTATTTT,CASSHRGGPTDAQYF
TRBV12-5,NA,TRBJ2-6,NA,TGTGCTAGTGGGGCCCTTAGCTCTGGGGCCAACGTCCTGACTTTC,CASGALSSGANVLTF
TRBV6-2/TRBV6-3,few,TRBJ2-7,NA,TGTGCCAGCAGTCGCCCCAGAACCACCCGGGGCTACGAGCAGTACTTC,CASSRPRTTRGYEQYF
TRBV6-1,NA,TRBJ1-2,TRBD1,TGTGCCAGCAGCCGGGGACAGGGCCGTGGCTACACCTTC,CASSRGQGRGYTF
TRBV20-1,few,TRBJ1-6,NA,TGCAGTGCTAGAGCCCAAGGGGGGTATAATTCACCCCTCCACTTT,CSARAQGGYNSPLHF
TRBV6-4,few,TRBJ2-1,NA,TGTGCCAGCAGTGAACGGGGGGCCCTTAATGAGCAGTTCTTC,CASSERGALNEQFF
TRBV6-5,NA,TRBJ2-1,NA,TGTGCCAGCAGTTACGGGGGCCGGTCCTACAATGAGCAGTTCTTC,CASSYGGRSYNEQFF
TRBV4-3,NA,TRBJ1-2,NA,TGCGCCAGCAGCCGAGACCCAGACCCGAACTATGGCTACACCTTC,CASSRDPDPNYGYTF
TRBV7-2,NA,TRBJ1-1,TRBD1,TGTGCCAGCAGCTTAGTGGGGCAGGGGGCTTCTGAAGCTTTCTTT,CASSLVGQGASEAFF
TRBV27,few,TRBJ1-2,NA,TGTGCCAGCAGTTTGACAGCCACATATATTACCTATGGCTACACCTTC,CASSLTATYITYGYTF
TRBV4-1,few,TRBJ2-2,TRBD2,TGCGCCAGCAGCCTGGGGAGCGGGGGGCACACCGGGGAGCTGTTTTTT,CASSLGSGGHTGELFF
TRBV29-1,NA,TRBJ2-7,NA,TGCAGCGTTGAAATGCGGCCGGGACACAAATCCTACGAGCAGTACTTC,CSVEMRPGHKSYEQYF
TRBV10-3,few,TRBJ2-3,NA,TGTGCCATCAGTGGGGGGCCCTCAGATACGCAGTATTTT,CAISGGPSDTQYF
TRBV18,many,TRBJ2-1,TRBD1,TGTGCCAGCTCACCGGGGCAGGGGGCCTACAATGAGCAGTTCTTC,CASSPGQGAYNEQFF
TRBV7-2,NA,TRBJ2-5,NA,TGTGCCAGCAGCCCCCACAACCAAGAGACCCAGTACTTC,CASSPHNQETQYF